The clone carrying this TCR beta chain was seen once. Its cognate antigen is unknown. This sample was taken from a study of T cells in narcolepsy. The CDR3 has 15 amino acids. CDR1 MNHEY and CDR2 SMNVEV come from the germline V gene (reference sequence). V shed 4 bases and J 5 bases; nucleotides not matched to a gene: 10. Study outcomes and limitations: Some memory CD4+ repertoires had no autoreactive clone sequences. Reportedly, autoreactive clonotypes were serially detected in patients' blood but not controls'.

The protocol was immunoSEQ multiplex PCR, while the TCRdb copy is restricted to in-frame clones and leaves out a portion. Among over 15,000 clones listed, 85% were seen once. The sequence was obtained from a human donor in good health. Sequenced input: memory (CD45RA-) CD4+ T cells from blood. The V call is TRBV27, the J call TRBJ1-2, with 7 bases lining up with TRBD1. The CDR3 spells CASSSGGREGYGYTF. The CDR3 nucleotides read TGTGCCAGCAGTTCAGGGGGGCGGGAGGGGTATGGCTACACCTTC.